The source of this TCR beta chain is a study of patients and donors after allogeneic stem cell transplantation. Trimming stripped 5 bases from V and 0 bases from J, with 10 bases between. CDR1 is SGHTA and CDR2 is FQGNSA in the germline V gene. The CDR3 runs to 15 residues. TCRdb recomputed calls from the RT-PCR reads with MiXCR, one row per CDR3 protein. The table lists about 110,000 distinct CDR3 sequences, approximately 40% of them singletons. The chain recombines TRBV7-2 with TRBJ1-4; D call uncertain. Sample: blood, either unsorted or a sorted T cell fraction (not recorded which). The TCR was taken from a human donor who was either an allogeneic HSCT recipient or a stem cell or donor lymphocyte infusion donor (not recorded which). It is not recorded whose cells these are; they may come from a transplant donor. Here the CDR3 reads CASSKHGATNEKLFF. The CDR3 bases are TGTGCCAGCAGCAAGCATGGGGCAACTAATGAAAAACTGTTTTTT. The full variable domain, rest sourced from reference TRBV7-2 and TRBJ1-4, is GAGVSQSPSNKVTEKGKDVELRCDPISGHTALYWYRQSLGQGLEFLIYFQGNSAPDKSGLPSDRFSAERTGGSVSTLTIQRTQQEDSAVYLCASSKHGATNEKLFFGSGTQLSVL.